This T cell receptor (beta chain) was identified in a study of T cell responses to AZD1222 COVID-19 vaccine. The overall study: Timing groups of about 4 and about 12 weeks for second doses were pooled. General study results and limits: Among those given AZD1222, only 6 or 7 were seropositive at baseline. In a largely white British group with more females than males, clonal diversity was possibly underestimated.

The repertoire was sequenced with immunoSEQ multiplex PCR; TCRdb's copy has only in-frame clones and lacks some. The table has 100,000 or so clones, roughly nine tenths seen once. Comments on this clone: Its antigen is not identified.

The material was peripheral blood, obtained on day 0 of AZD1222 vaccination. This clonotype was sampled from an adult in good health.

The DNA of the CDR3 is TGTGCCAGCAGCCCTCGACAGGGAGGTACCTACGAGCAGTACTTC. Translation: CASSPRQGGTYEQYF. The chain joins TRBV9 to TRBJ2-7; a possible D gene is TRBD1 (7 bases). Germline CDR1 is SGDLS and CDR2 is YYNGEE. This CDR3 has 15 residues. V was pared by 4 bases and J by 2 bases, with 16 bases between.